The 6 T cell receptor beta chains presented below share a single source sample, sequenced in a study of OX40 agonist ivuxolimab in advanced cancers. Only in-frame clones appear in the TCRdb table, and some are missing; sequencing was by immunoSEQ multiplex PCR. The table records approximately 60,000 clones, 92% of them present only once. Sequenced here: CD4+ or CD8+ T cells sorted from blood, sampled in a trial of the OX40 agonist ivuxolimab. These receptors were taken from an adult with an advanced solid tumor such as melanoma, head and neck, liver or kidney cancer.

The chain is built from TRBV5-6 and TRBJ2-3, with D tentatively TRBD1 (5 bases). This CDR3 spans 14 amino acids. V shed 4 bases and J shed 2 bases, with 11 bases lying between them. Looked up from germline, CDR1 is SGHDT and CDR2 is YYEEEE. Here the CDR3 DNA reads TGTGCCAGCAGCACCTTGGGGCCCACAGATACGCAGTATTTT. It specifies CASSTLGPTDTQYF.

The chain uses TRBV7-6 and TRBJ1-3, with D unresolved. The ends were cut back, 1 base at V and 4 bases at J, with 11 bases in the middle. This CDR3 contains 15 residues. Germline V gene sequence: CDR1 SGHVS, CDR2 FNYEAQ. CDR3 region: CASSLGWGAGNTIYF. The CDR3, as DNA: TGTGCCAGCAGCTTAGGATGGGGTGCCGGAAACACCATATATTTT. The entire variable domain, with the rest obtained from reference TRBV7-6 and TRBJ1-3, is as follows: GAGVSQSPRYKVTKRGQDVALRCDPISGHVSLYWYRQALGQGPEFLTYFNYEAQQDKSGLPNDRFSAERPEGSISTLTIQRTEQRDSAMYRCASSLGWGAGNTIYFGEGSWLTVV.

The J gene is TRBJ1-5, the V gene TRBV6-1; D remains unclear. The CDR3 totals 15 residues. The germline gives CDR1 MNHNS, CDR2 SASEGT. V lost 6 bases, J lost 7 bases, and 19 bases lay in between. The CDR3 DNA sequence: TGTGCCAGCAGGGATACGACGGGGTTCCGGCAGCCCCAGCATTTT. As protein: CASRDTTGFRQPQHF.

Turning to this clone: The same CDR3 can be traced to other DNA sequences in this sample. The rearrangement uses TRBV5-1 and TRBJ2-5; the D is unclear. V dropped 4 bases and J dropped 1 base, with 2 bases sitting between them. CDR3 length: 11 residues. Per the germline V gene, CDR1 is SGHRS and CDR2 is YFSETQ. CDR3 loop: CASSSQETQYF. The CDR3 nucleotides read TGCGCCAGCAGCAGCCAAGAGACCCAGTACTTC.

V usage is TRBV11-3 and J usage is TRBJ2-5, with D hard to call. The CDR3 sequence is 15 residues long. Between the trimmed V and J ends, which lost 6 bases and 5 bases, there was a span of 19 bases. Germline-derived CDR1 and CDR2 are SGHNT and YENEEA. Written as DNA, the CDR3 is TGTGCCAGCAGTCATCGGGCCCTACCCGGGGAGACCCAGTACTTC. Its translation: CASSHRALPGETQYF.

The chain recombines TRBV5-4 with TRBJ2-2, with TRBD1 identical over 8 bases. Per the germline V gene, CDR1 is SGHNT and CDR2 is YYREEE (reference sequence). Trimming removed 0 bases from V and 2 bases from J; junction bases left unmatched: 6. CDR3 size: 17 residues. The CDR3 is CASSLVGRGPNTGELFF. CDR3 DNA sequence: TGTGCCAGCAGCTTGGTTGGCAGGGGGCCTAACACCGGGGAGCTGTTTTTT.